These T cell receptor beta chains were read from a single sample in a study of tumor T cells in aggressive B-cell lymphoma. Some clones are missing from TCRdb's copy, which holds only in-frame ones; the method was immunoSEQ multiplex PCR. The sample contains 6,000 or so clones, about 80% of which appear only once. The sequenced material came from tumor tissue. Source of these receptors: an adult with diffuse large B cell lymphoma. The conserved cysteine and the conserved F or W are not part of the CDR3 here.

ASEVYNEQF	TRBV25-1	9	TRBJ2-1
ASSVDGLAVNNEQF	TRBV9	14	TRBJ2-1
ASSPTGLAGETQY	TRBV18	13	TRBJ2-5
ASSQETSGSPRTY	TRBV4-2	13	TRBJ2-7
ASSENYEQF	TRBV2	9	TRBJ2-1
ASSTSAGIYVEQF	TRBV9	13	TRBJ2-1
ASSPGTNVNNEQF	TRBV11-3	13	TRBJ2-1
ASRLLGGRVTEAF	TRBV13	13	TRBJ1-1
ASSYATGPSSYEQY	TRBV6-5	14	TRBJ2-7
ASSLGTAAGAF	TRBV5-1	11	TRBJ1-1
AWSPSGPSRPEQY	TRBV30	13	TRBJ2-7
ASSPPSGTDTQY	TRBV7-9	12	TRBJ2-3
ASSGDRGSYSGANVLT	TRBV9	16	TRBJ2-6
ASSRQGRTTGELF	TRBV19	13	TRBJ2-2
ASSSTGWEAF	TRBV6-1	10	TRBJ1-1
SVGGRPGHRETQY	TRBV29-1	13	TRBJ2-5
ASSEGRGTDTQY	TRBV2	12	TRBJ2-3
ASSPNRGTGGTEAF	TRBV5-5	14	TRBJ1-1
ASSQGVREGGEQF	TRBV4-1	13	TRBJ2-1
ASRKKDRDQETQY	TRBV4-1	13	TRBJ2-5
ASTPWEGNEKLF	TRBV19	12	TRBJ1-4
ASSQGLDRTSYNEQF	TRBV4-1	15	TRBJ2-1
ASSPWDTPNYGYT	TRBV4-3	13	TRBJ1-2
SVENRDQETQY	TRBV29-1	11	TRBJ2-5
ASRGLTSTDTQY	TRBV5-4	12	TRBJ2-3
ASSVTTGGETQY	TRBV9	12	TRBJ2-5
ASSQEDGSLTYEQY	TRBV4-1	14	TRBJ2-7